This T cell receptor (beta chain) was documented in a study of radiation and T cells in renal cell carcinoma (dated by TCRdb to 2018 to 2020). Turning to the overall study: The samples were obtained from a clinical trial, where primary renal cell carcinomas were treated with 15 Gy stereotactic body radiation therapy and then removed by nephrectomy 4 weeks afterward. In total, 50 or so samples, comprising some 25 tumors and 27 peripheral blood samples, were subjected to TCR beta sequencing. Across all 50 or so samples, several million unique CDR3 nucleotide sequences encoding about 2.7 million unique CDR3 amino acid sequences were identified.

The immunoSEQ kit was used, according to the manufacturer's recommendations, to generate TCR beta libraries from genomic DNA. To prepare libraries, a first multiplex PCR with proprietary primers was run, followed by a second PCR that added unique barcodes, and a bead cleanup was done after each round. A positive control reaction and a negative control reaction, both provided in the kit, were run with every batch of samples. The final libraries were assessed on an Agilent 4200 TapeStation D1000 ScreenTape, pooled by volume, and quantified by qPCR. Sequencing ran on an Illumina NextSeq500 with a MidOutput 150-cycle cartridge, using 156 Read1 and 15 Index1 cycles with kit custom primers. The pooled library was loaded at roughly 0.92 pM with a 20% PhiX control spike-in. Under the source paper's analysis protocol: Vendor-processed data were analyzed in R, and a clonotype was defined as all T cells sharing the same CDR3 nucleotide sequence. In the clone abundance analyses, frequencies were normalized to the 10,000 most abundant clones in each sample. Public T cell clones, which averaged fewer than five per sample, were excluded before analysis. An abundance difference of at least 32-fold between compartments was the criterion for calling clonotypes tumor-enriched or baseline blood-enriched. A beta-binomial differential abundance model was used to identify clonotypes that were expanded or contracted between blood time points. Similarity between tumor and blood repertoires was quantified using the Baroni-Urbani and Buser coefficient, and groups were compared with two-tailed Wilcoxon tests in R. In its TCRdb copy, this immuneACCESS table keeps in-frame sequences only and misses some clones. Where compared with another copy, unresolved V genes explain less than half of these, and the others have no known cause. The V and J calls and the clone size are those of that table, but D and trimming were determined from the DNA. This sample has 130,000 to 150,000 clones in its table, and roughly 90% of those were observed once. The ten largest clones add up to about 4% of the sample.

Concerning this clone itself: Its antigen is unknown. One base away there is no much larger clone; base qualities are not given.

Per the germline V gene (reference sequence), LNHDA is the CDR1 and SQIVND is the CDR2. From its cysteine to its phenylalanine, the CDR3 spans 14 amino acids. Only the CDR3 DNA is retained, 42 bases long and in frame from the first base. V and J lose 8 bases and 6 bases, and a span of 20 bases separates them. The time point label, read with the paper, signifies: baseline pretreatment blood. According to the study, the label for this sample's treatment or condition signals: 15 Gy SBRT to primary tumor, nephrectomy 4 weeks later. Serial peripheral blood from radiation-treated patients was sampled at baseline, 2 weeks and 4 weeks after SBRT to track tumor-enriched clonotypes. Every patient had renal cell carcinoma of clear cell pathology. Genomic DNA for TCR sequencing was prepared using the QIAamp DNA Blood Mini Kit (Qiagen). The analyses included only samples that passed all quality control checks.

Paper-wide results and their limitations: Top tumor clonotypes rose in blood from baseline to 2 weeks post-radiation, then contracted by 4 weeks, suggesting transient expansion of tumor-resident clones. Changes in the blood repertoire were not tracked past 4 weeks after treatment. Because the trial had a single-armed design, the trial could not examine how radiation dose or scheduling affected the TCR repertoire. Because pretreatment tumor biopsies were not available, the baseline intratumoral presence of clonotypes could not be determined.

The sample here was blood, taken from a patient whose treatment included radiotherapy and nephrectomy. The sequence links TRBV19 to TRBJ2-7; possibly the D gene is TRBD2, per 5 matching bases. The sequence was obtained from an older woman with renal cell carcinoma. The CDR3 loop reads CASSYNRGISEQYF. The bases read TGTGCCAGTTCCTATAATCGGGGAATAAGCGAGCAGTACTTC. With the portions outside the CDR3 filled from the reference TRBV19 and TRBJ2-7 genes, the complete variable region becomes DGGITQSPKYLFRKEGQNVTLSCEQNLNHDAMYWYRQDPGQGLRLIYYSQIVNDFQKGDIAEGYSVSREKKESFPLTVTSAQKNPTAFYLCASSYNRGISEQYFGPGTRLTVT.